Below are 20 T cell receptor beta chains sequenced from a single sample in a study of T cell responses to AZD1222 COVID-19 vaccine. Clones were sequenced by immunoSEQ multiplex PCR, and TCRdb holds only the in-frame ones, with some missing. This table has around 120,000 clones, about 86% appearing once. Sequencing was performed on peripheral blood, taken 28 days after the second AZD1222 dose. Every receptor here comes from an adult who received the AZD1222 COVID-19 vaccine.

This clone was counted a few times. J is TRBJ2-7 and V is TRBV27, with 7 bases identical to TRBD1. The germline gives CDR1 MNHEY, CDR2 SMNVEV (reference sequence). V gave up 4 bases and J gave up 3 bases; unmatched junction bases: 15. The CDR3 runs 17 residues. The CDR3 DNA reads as TGTGCCAGCAGTTCCAATAACAGGGGTTCAAGTAGCTACGAGCAGTACTTC. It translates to CASSSNNRGSSSYEQYF.

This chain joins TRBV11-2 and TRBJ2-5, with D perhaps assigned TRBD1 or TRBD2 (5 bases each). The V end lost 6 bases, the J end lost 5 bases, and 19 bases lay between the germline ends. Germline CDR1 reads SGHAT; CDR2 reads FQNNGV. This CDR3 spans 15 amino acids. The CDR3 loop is CASSRPGTQWETQYF. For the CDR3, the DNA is TGTGCCAGCAGTCGACCGGGGACGCAGTGGGAGACCCAGTACTTC.

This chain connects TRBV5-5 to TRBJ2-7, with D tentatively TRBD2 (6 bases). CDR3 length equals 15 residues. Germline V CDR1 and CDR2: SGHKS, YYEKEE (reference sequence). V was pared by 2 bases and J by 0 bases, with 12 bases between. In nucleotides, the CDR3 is TGTGCCAGCAGCTTTATGACTAGGAGCTCCTACGAGCAGTACTTC. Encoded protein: CASSFMTRSSYEQYF.

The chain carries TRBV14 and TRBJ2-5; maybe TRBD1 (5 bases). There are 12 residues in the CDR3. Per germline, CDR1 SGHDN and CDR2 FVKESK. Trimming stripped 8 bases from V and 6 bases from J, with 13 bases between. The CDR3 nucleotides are TGTGCCAGCGCTCAGGGCACGCAGACCCAGTACTTC. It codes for CASAQGTQTQYF. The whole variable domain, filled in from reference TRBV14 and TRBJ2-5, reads EAGVTQFPSHSVIEKGQTVTLRCDPISGHDNLYWYRRVMGKEIKFLLHFVKESKQDESGMPNNRFLAERTGGTYSTLKVQPAELEDSGVYFCASAQGTQTQYFGPGTRLLVL.

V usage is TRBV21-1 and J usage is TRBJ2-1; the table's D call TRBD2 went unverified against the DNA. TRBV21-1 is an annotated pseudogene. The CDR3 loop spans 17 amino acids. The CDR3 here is CASSNLGREGRYNEQFF. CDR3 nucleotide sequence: TGTGCCAGCAGCAATCTAGGGCGGGAGGGCCGATACAATGAGCAGTTCTTC.

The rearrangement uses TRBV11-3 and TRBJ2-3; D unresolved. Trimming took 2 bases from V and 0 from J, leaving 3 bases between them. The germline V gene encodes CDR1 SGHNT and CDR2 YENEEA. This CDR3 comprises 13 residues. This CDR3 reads CASSLMSTDTQYF. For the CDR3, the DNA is TGTGCCAGCAGCTTAATGAGCACAGATACGCAGTATTTT.

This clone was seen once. The CDR3 reads CASSQFPSGRRWEQFF. The CDR3 nucleotides are TGTGCCAGCAGTCAATTTCCTAGCGGGAGGCGGTGGGAGCAGTTCTTC. J is TRBJ2-1 and V is TRBV7-2, with 11 positions matching TRBD2. Germline V CDR1 and CDR2: SGHTA, FQGNSA. The CDR3 has 16 amino acids. Losses at the gene ends were 6 bases for V and 10 bases for J; bases not matched to a gene: 14.

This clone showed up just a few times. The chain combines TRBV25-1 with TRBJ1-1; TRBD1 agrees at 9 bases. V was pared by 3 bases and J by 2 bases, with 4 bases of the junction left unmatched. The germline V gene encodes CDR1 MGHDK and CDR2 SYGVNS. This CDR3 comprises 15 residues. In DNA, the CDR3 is TGTGCCAGCAGTGACCCGGGACAGGGCAACACTGAAGCTTTCTTT. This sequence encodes CASSDPGQGNTEAFF.

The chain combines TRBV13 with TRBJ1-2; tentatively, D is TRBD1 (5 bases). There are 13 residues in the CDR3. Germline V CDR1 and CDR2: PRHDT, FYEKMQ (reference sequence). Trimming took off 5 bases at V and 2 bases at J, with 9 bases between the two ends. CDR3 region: CASSLGQNYGYTF. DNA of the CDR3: TGTGCCAGCAGCCTGGGGCAGAACTATGGCTACACCTTC.

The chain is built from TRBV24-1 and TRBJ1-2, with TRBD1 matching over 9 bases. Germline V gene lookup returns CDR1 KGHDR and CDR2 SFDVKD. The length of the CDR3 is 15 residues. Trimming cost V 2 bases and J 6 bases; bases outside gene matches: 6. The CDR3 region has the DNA TGTGCCACCAGTGATTCCCCGGGACAGGGACATGGCTACACCTTC. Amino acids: CATSDSPGQGHGYTF.

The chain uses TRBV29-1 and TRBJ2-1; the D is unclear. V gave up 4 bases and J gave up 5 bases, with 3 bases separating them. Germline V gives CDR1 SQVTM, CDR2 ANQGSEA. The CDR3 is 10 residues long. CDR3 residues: CSVADNEQFF. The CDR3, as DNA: TGCAGCGTTGCGGACAATGAGCAGTTCTTC.

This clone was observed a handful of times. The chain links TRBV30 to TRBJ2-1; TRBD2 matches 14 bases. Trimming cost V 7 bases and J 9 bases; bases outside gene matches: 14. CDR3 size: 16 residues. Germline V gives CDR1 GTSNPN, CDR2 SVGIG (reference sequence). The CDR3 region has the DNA TGTGCCTACGGGACTAGCGGGAGAACACCCAAGGTTGAGCAGTTCTTC. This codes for CAYGTSGRTPKVEQFF. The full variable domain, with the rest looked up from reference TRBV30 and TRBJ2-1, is SQTIHQWPATLVQPVGSPLSLECTVEGTSNPNLYWYRQAAGRGLQLLFYSVGIGQISSEVPQNLSASRPQDRQFILSSKKLLLSDSGFYLCAYGTSGRTPKVEQFFGPGTRLTVL.

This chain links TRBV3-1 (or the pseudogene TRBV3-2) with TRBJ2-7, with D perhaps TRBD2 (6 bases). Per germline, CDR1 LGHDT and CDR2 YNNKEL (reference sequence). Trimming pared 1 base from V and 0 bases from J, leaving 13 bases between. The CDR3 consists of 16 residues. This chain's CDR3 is CASSQVGGAPSYEQYF. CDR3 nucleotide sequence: TGTGCCAGCAGCCAAGTGGGAGGAGCCCCCTCCTACGAGCAGTACTTC.

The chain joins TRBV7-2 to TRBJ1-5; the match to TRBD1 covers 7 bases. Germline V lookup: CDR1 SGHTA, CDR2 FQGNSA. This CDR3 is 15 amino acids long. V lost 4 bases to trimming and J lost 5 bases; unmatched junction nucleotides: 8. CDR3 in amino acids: CASSSPGGTDQPQHF. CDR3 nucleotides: TGTGCCAGCAGCTCCCCAGGGGGAACCGATCAGCCCCAGCATTTT.

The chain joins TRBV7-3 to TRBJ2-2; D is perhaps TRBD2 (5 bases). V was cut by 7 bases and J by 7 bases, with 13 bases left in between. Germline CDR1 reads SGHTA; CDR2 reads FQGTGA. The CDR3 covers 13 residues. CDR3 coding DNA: TGTGCCAGCACCCATGCGGGCGTCGGGGAGCTGTTTTTT. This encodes CASTHAGVGELFF.

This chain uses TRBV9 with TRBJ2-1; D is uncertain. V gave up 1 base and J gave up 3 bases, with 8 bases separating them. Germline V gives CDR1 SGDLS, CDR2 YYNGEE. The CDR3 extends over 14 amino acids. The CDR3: CASSVRLNYNEQFF. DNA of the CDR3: TGTGCCAGCAGCGTACGGCTAAACTACAATGAGCAGTTCTTC.

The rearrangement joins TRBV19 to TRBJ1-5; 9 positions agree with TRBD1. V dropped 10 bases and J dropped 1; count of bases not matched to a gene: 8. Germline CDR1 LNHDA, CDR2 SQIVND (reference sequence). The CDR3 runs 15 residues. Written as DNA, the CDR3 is TGTGCCACTAGGGGACAGGGAGTGAGCAATCAGCCCCAGCATTTT. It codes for CATRGQGVSNQPQHF.

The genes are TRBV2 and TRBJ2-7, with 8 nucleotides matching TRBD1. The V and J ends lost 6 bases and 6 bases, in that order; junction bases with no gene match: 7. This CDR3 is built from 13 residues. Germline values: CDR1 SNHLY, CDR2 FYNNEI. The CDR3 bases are TGTGCCAGCAGACGACAGGGGTCCGTCGAGCAGTACTTC. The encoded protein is CASRRQGSVEQYF.

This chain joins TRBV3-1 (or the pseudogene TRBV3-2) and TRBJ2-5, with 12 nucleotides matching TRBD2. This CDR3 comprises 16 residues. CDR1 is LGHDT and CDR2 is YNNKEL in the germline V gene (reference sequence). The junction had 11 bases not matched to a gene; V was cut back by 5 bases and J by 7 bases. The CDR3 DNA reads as TGTGCCAGCAGCTCATCGACTAGCGGGGGAGATGGGACCCAGTACTTC. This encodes CASSSSTSGGDGTQYF.

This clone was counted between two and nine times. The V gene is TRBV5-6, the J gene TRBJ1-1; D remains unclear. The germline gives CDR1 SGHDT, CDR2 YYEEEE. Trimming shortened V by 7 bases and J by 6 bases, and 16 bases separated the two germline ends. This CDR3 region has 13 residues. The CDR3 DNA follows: TGTGCCAGCCGATCCCTTGTGGACCCTGAAGCTTTCTTT. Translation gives CASRSLVDPEAFF.